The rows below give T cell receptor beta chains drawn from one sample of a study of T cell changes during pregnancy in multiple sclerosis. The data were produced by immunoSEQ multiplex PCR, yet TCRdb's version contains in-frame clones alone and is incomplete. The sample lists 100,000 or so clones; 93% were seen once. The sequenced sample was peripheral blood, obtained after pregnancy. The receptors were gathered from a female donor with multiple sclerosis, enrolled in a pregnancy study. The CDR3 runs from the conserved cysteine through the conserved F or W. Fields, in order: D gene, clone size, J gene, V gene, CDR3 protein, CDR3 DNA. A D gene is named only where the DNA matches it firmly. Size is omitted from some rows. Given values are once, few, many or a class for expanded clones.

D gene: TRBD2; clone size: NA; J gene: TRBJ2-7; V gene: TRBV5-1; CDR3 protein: CASRPRLADYEQYF; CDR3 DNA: TGCGCCAGCAGACCCAGACTAGCGGACTACGAGCAGTACTTC
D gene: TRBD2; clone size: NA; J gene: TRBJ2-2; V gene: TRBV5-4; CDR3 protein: CASCIIGGGWAGELFF; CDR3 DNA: TGTGCCAGCTGCATCATCGGGGGGGGCTGGGCCGGGGAGCTGTTTTTT
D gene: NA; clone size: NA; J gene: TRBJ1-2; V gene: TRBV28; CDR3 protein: CASSPGPNYGYTF; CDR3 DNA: TGTGCCAGCAGCCCTGGCCCTAACTATGGCTACACCTTC
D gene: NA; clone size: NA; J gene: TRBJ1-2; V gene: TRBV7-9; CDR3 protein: CASSFMREGGYTF; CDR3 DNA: TGTGCCAGCAGCTTTATGCGGGAGGGAGGCTACACCTTC
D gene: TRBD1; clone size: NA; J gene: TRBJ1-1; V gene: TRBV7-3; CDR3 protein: CASSSTGTANTEAFF; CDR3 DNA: TGTGCCAGCAGCTCCACCGGGACAGCGAACACTGAAGCTTTCTTT
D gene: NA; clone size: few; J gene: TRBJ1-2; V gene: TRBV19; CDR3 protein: CASTQGMLYGYTF; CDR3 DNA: TGTGCCAGTACCCAGGGTATGCTCTATGGCTACACCTTC
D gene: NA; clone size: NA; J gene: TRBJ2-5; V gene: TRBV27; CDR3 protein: CASSFRGPETQYF; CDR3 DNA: TGTGCCAGCAGTTTTAGAGGTCCGGAGACCCAGTACTTC
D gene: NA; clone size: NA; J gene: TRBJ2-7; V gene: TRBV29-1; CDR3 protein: CSVLIEYEQYF; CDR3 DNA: TGCAGCGTTCTGATAGAATACGAGCAGTACTTC
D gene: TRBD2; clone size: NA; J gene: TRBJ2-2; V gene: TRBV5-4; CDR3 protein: CASSWGGVNTGELFF; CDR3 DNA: TGTGCCAGCAGCTGGGGGGGGGTGAACACCGGGGAGCTGTTTTTT
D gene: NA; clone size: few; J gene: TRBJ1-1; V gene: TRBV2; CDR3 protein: CASSDRWGTLNTEAFF; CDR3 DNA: TGTGCCAGCAGTGATAGATGGGGGACTTTGAACACTGAAGCTTTCTTT
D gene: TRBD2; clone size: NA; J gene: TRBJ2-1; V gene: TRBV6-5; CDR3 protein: CASSYSTLAEYNEQFF; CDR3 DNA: TGTGCCAGCAGTTACTCGACACTAGCGGAATACAATGAGCAGTTCTTC
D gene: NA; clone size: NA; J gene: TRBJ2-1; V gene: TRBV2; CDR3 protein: CASSSLVPGHEQFF; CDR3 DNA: TGTGCCAGCAGTTCCCTTGTACCAGGGCATGAGCAGTTCTTC
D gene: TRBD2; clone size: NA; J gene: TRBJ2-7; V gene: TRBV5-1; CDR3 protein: CASSLAPGGGPYEQYF; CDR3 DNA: TGCGCCAGCAGCTTGGCCCCAGGCGGGGGGCCCTACGAGCAGTACTTC
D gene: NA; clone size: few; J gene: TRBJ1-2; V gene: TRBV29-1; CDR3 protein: CSVEFRVGYTF; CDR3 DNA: TGCAGCGTTGAATTTCGCGTGGGCTACACCTTC
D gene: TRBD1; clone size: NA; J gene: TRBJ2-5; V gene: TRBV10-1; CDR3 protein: CASIPGQGPIPREAQYF; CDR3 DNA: TGCGCCAGCATTCCGGGACAGGGACCTATTCCAAGAGAGGCCCAGTACTTC
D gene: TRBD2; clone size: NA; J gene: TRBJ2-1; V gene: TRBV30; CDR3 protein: CAWSVPTSGSRYNNEQFF; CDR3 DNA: TGTGCCTGGAGTGTACCCACGAGCGGGAGTAGGTATAACAATGAGCAGTTCTTC
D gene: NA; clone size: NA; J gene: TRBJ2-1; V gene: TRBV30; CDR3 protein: CAWRIDGGAYNEQFF; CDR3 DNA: TGTGCCTGGAGAATAGACGGAGGGGCCTACAATGAGCAGTTCTTC
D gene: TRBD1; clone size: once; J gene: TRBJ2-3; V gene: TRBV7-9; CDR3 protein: CASSTTKTGASTDTQYF; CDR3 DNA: TGTGCCAGCAGCACTACAAAGACAGGGGCTAGCACAGATACGCAGTATTTT
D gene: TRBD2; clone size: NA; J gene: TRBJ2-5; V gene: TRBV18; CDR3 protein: CASSPLGLAGEETQYF; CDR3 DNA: TGTGCCAGCTCACCACTCGGACTAGCGGGAGAGGAGACCCAGTACTTC
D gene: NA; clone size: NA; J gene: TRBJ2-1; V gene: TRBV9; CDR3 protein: CASSRGGYEQFF; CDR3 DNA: TGTGCCAGCAGCAGAGGAGGGTATGAGCAGTTCTTC
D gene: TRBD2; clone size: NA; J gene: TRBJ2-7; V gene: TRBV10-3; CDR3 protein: CAISESLTSTYEQYF; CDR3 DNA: TGTGCCATCAGTGAGTCCCTGACTAGCACCTACGAGCAGTACTTC
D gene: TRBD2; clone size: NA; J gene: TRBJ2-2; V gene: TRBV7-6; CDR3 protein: CASSLEGGLVAGELFF; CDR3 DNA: TGTGCCAGCAGCTTAGAGGGAGGACTAGTAGCCGGGGAGCTGTTTTTT
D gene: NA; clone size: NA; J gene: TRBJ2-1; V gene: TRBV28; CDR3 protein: CASRELRDSHREGNEQFF; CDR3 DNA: TGTGCCAGCAGGGAACTCCGGGACTCCCATAGGGAAGGCAATGAGCAGTTCTTC
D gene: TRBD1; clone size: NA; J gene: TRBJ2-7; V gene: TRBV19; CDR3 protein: CASSRGRSEQYF; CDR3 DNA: TGTGCCAGTTCAAGGGGGCGGAGCGAGCAGTACTTC
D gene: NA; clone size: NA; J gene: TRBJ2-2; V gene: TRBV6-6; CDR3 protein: CASVNSGGGRWLFF; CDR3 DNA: TGTGCCAGCGTGAATAGTGGGGGGGGGCGGTGGCTGTTTTTT
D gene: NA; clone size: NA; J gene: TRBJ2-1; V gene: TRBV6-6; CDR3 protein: CASSWNRDSYNEQFF; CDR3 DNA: TGTGCCAGCAGTTGGAACAGGGACTCCTACAATGAGCAGTTCTTC
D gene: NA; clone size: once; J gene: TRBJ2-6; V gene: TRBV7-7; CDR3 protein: CASSLGPTSYSGANVLTF; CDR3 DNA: TGTGCCAGCAGCTTAGGACCAACTAGCTACTCTGGGGCCAACGTCCTGACTTTC
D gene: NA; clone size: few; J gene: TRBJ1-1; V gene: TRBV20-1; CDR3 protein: CSASGGGEAFF; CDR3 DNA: TGCAGTGCTAGTGGGGGAGGTGAAGCTTTCTTT
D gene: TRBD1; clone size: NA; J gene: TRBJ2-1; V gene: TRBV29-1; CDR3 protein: CSVDDRGRSNEQFF; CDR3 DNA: TGCAGCGTTGATGACAGGGGGCGGTCGAATGAGCAGTTCTTC
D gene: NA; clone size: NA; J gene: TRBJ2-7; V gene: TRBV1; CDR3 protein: CTSTRDTPLYEQYF; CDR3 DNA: TGCACCAGCACCCGGGACACCCCACTCTACGAGCAGTACTTC
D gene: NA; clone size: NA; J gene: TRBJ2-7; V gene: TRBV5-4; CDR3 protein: CASSLQGTHEQYF; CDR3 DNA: TGTGCCAGCAGCTTGCAGGGGACGCACGAGCAGTACTTC
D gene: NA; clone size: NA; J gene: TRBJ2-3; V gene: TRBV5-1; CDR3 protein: CASSSTDTQYF; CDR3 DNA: TGCGCCAGCAGCTCTACAGATACGCAGTATTTT
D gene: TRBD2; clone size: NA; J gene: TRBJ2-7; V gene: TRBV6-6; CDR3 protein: CASSYSASGRADEQYF; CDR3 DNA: TGTGCCAGCAGTTACTCGGCTAGCGGGAGGGCCGACGAGCAGTACTTC
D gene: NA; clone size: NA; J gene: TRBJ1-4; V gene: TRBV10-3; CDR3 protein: CAISERLGGNEKLFF; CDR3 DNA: TGTGCCATCAGTGAGAGGTTGGGGGGAAATGAAAAACTGTTTTTT
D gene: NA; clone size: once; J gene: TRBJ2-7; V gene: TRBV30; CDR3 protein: CAWSTGTHEQYF; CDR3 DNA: TGTGCCTGGTCCACAGGGACCCACGAGCAGTACTTC
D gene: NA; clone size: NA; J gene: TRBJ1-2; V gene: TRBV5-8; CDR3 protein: CASSLRTTETYGYTF; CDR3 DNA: TGTGCCAGCAGCTTGAGGACAACTGAAACCTATGGCTACACCTTC
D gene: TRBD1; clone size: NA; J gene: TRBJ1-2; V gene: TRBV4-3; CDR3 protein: CASSHRMGQGAQGYTF; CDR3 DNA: TGCGCCAGCAGCCACAGAATGGGACAGGGGGCGCAGGGCTACACCTTC
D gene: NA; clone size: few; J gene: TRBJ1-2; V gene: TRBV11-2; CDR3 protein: CASSQQGANYGYTF; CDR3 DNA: TGTGCCAGCAGCCAACAGGGAGCTAACTATGGCTACACCTTC
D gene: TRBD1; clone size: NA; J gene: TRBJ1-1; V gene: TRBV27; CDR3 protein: CASSSSTGGTEAFF; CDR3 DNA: TGTGCCAGCAGTTCCTCCACAGGGGGCACTGAAGCTTTCTTT
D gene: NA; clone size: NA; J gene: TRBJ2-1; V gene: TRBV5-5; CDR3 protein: CASSLRREDYNEQFF; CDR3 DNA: TGTGCCAGCAGCTTGAGGAGGGAGGACTACAATGAGCAGTTCTTC
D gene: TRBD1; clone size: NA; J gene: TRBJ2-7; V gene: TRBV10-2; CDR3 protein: CASSESGTGWSEQYF; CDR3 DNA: TGCGCCAGCAGTGAGTCGGGGACAGGGTGGAGCGAGCAGTACTTC
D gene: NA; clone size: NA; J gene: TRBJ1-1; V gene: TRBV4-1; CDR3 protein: CASSQETGGRVPTEAFF; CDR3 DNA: TGCGCCAGCAGCCAAGAAACAGGAGGGCGAGTTCCCACTGAAGCTTTCTTT
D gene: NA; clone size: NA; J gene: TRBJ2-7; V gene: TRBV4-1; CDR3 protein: CASSQDRTSTYEQYF; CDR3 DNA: TGCGCCAGCAGCCAAGATAGAACTAGCACCTACGAGCAGTACTTC
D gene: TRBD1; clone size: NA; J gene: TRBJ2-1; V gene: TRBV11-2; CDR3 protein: CASSYRGQSYNEQFF; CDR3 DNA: TGTGCCAGCAGCTACAGGGGCCAGTCCTACAATGAGCAGTTCTTC